This is a list of T cell receptor beta chains from one sample in a study of cytomegalovirus exposure and HLA in healthy donors. The repertoire was sequenced with immunoSEQ multiplex PCR; TCRdb's copy has only in-frame clones and lacks some. The sample includes about 150,000 clones, 60% to 85% of them seen just once. Sequencing was done on a sample of PBMCs. The receptors were sampled from a woman aged 35 to 49 in good health and CMV-seronegative. CDR3s include the opening cysteine and the closing phenylalanine or tryptophan.

TRBV5-1 | CASSLERAFIDTQYF
TRBV19 | CASKGQQGADTEAFF
TRBV7-9 | CASNPSGRGADTQYF
TRBV5-1 | CASSLEGGAPNEKLFF
TRBV6-6 | CASSPRQNGNQPQHF
TRBV19 | CASSIDRAVSYEQYF
TRBV4-1 | CASSQSQGKDEKLFF
TRBV15 | CATNEAGGIETQYF
TRBV4-1 | CASSPRQRTEKLFF
TRBV9 | CASSVGTDSYEQYF
TRBV5-1 | CASRTGGAYTEAFF
TRBV29-1 | CSVEVGRYEQYF
TRBV6-1 | CASTMTEPAYEQYF
TRBV6-5 | CASSPDRAYGYTF
TRBV11-3 | CASSLGNDLAVSTDTQYF
TRBV5-1 | CASSPGQEKLFF
TRBV10-3 | CAIKPSGSYEQYF
TRBV28 | CASSDDSQPQHF
TRBV7-6 | CASSRDRARTEAFF
TRBV6-5 | CASSLQPSTEAFF
TRBV7-6 | CASSSFSRGRVVNTEAFF
TRBV2 | CASSAEELQRTEAFF
TRBV28 | CAASLGGGTQPQHF
TRBV6-5 | CASSYRGTETQYF
TRBV2 | CASIRPGTGFEEQFF
TRBV4-2 | CASSLDRVRETQYF
TRBV9 | CASSGTSGLSYEQYF